The 6 T cell receptor beta chains given below trace back to one sample, sequenced in a study of CD8+ T cells in alopecia areata. Sequencing templates came from extracted RNA that was reverse transcribed into cDNA. Repertoires were generated with immunoSEQ multiplex PCR, while TCRdb's copy carries only in-frame clones and drops some. The sample holds around 250,000 clones, roughly two thirds seen once. The source was CD4+ T cells sorted from blood, collected at week 0. These receptor sequences come from a human donor with alopecia areata.

The V call is TRBV6-1, the J call TRBJ2-1; a weak D match, TRBD2 (6 bases). CDR1 and CDR2 from the germline V gene are MNHNS and SASEGT. The CDR3 has 14 amino acids. The V and J ends lost 8 bases and 0 bases respectively, with 11 bases between them. The CDR3 region has the DNA TGTGCCAGCGGAGGACTACACTCCTACAATGAGCAGTTCTTC. Translated: CASGGLHSYNEQFF.

This chain links TRBV2 with TRBJ1-2, with a possible D match to TRBD1 (5 bases). V was trimmed by 3 bases and J by 7 bases, leaving 12 bases between them. The CDR3 sequence is 13 residues long. Germline CDR1 SNHLY, CDR2 FYNNEI. CDR3 residues: CASSEGRLIGYTF. Written as DNA, the CDR3 is TGTGCCAGCAGTGAGGGGCGTCTTATTGGCTACACCTTC.

The V gene is TRBV6-6, the J gene TRBJ2-7; D is undetermined. This CDR3 is built from 13 residues. Germline V gene lookup returns CDR1 MNHNY and CDR2 SVGAGI (reference sequence). The V gene lost 6 bases and the J gene lost 5 bases, with 14 bases spanning the gap. CDR3 bases: TGTGCCAGCAGAGCCGTGGATCAGGACGAGCAGTACTTC. It encodes CASRAVDQDEQYF.

CDR3 nucleotides: TGCAGTGCTACCACTAGCAACATTCAGTACTTC. Amino acid sequence: CSATTSNIQYF. This sequence joins TRBV20-1 and TRBJ2-4; TRBD2 is a possible D gene (6 bases). Germline V gives CDR1 DFQATT, CDR2 SNEGSKA (reference sequence). CDR3 size: 11 residues. The V end lost 4 bases, the J end lost 7 bases, and 8 bases lay between the germline ends.

Comments on this clone: A much larger clone is a single base away; this may be a read error. The chain combines TRBV4-1 with TRBJ2-2; weak D call: TRBD1 (6 bases). Per germline, CDR1 MGHRA and CDR2 YSYEKL. V was trimmed by 4 bases and J by 1 base, leaving 7 bases between them. The CDR3 has 14 amino acids. CDR3 loop: CASSPGQNTGELFF. The CDR3 bases are TGCGCCAGCAGCCCGGGACAGAACACCGGGGAGCTGTTTTTT.

The genes are TRBV7-8 and TRBJ2-2; D unresolved. The V gene lost 1 base and the J gene lost 4 bases, with 7 bases spanning the gap. The CDR3 extends over 14 amino acids. Germline values: CDR1 SGHVS, CDR2 FQNEAQ. CDR3 in DNA: TGTGCCAGCAGCTTAGGCCATTCCACCGGGGAGCTGTTTTTT. This sequence encodes CASSLGHSTGELFF.